The 5 T cell receptor beta chains in this list originate from one sample, sequenced in a study of T cells after posttransplantation cyclophosphamide. Here immunoSEQ multiplex PCR was the method, and the copy in TCRdb shows in-frame clones only, minus some. Counted here are some 49,000 clones, roughly nine tenths occurring once; the ten biggest clones make up 3% to 3.5%. The sample comprised PBMCs. These receptor sequences come from a woman in her forties or fifties in good health and a related stem cell transplant donor.

The J gene is TRBJ2-7, the V gene TRBV7-9; 11 bases line up with TRBD1. This CDR3 is built from 15 residues. The ends lost 7 bases at V and 4 bases at J; junction bases unmatched: 9. Germline V gene data show CDR1 as SEHNR and CDR2 as FQNEAQ (reference sequence). The CDR3 nucleotides are TGTGCCAGCACCTTCCGGACAGGGGGCTTTTACGAGCAGTACTTC. This encodes CASTFRTGGFYEQYF.

The sample holds one count of this clone. The J gene is TRBJ2-1, the V gene TRBV6-5; 12 nucleotides align to TRBD2. Germline values: CDR1 MNHEY, CDR2 SVGAGI. This CDR3 is built from 16 residues. With 1 base clipped from V and 4 bases from J, the junction kept 2 bases outside the gene matches. CDR3 DNA sequence: TGTGCCAGCAGTTACTTCGGACTAGCGGGATACAATGAGCAGTTCTTC. It yields the protein CASSYFGLAGYNEQFF.

The V gene is TRBV5-1, the J gene TRBJ2-5, with a tentative D call TRBD2 (7 bases). CDR3 length: 17 amino acids. The V gene's germline CDR1 is SGHRS and CDR2 YFSETQ. Trimming pared 0 bases from V and 4 bases from J, leaving 19 bases between. The CDR3 nucleotides are TGCGCCAGCAGCTTGGCGTCGGGGGGCGGCTCTCCAGAGACCCAGTACTTC. It encodes CASSLASGGGSPETQYF.

This chain uses TRBV28 with TRBJ2-5, with 7 bases fitting TRBD2. In germline, CDR1 is MDHEN, CDR2 SYDVKM. V gave up 3 bases and J gave up 2 bases; unmatched junction bases: 12. The length of the CDR3 is 17 residues. The CDR3 sequence: CASSFKRLAGPQETQYF. Written as DNA, the CDR3 is TGTGCCAGCAGTTTTAAGAGGTTAGCGGGTCCGCAAGAGACCCAGTACTTC.

J is TRBJ2-2 and V is TRBV11-2, with D unclear. Germline CDR1 is SGHAT and CDR2 is FQNNGV. The CDR3 covers 15 residues. Deletions cut 1 base from V and 0 bases from J, with 6 bases between. The CDR3 DNA reads TGTGCCAGCAGCTTAGCGGAGACGAACACCGGGGAGCTGTTTTTT. This encodes CASSLAETNTGELFF.